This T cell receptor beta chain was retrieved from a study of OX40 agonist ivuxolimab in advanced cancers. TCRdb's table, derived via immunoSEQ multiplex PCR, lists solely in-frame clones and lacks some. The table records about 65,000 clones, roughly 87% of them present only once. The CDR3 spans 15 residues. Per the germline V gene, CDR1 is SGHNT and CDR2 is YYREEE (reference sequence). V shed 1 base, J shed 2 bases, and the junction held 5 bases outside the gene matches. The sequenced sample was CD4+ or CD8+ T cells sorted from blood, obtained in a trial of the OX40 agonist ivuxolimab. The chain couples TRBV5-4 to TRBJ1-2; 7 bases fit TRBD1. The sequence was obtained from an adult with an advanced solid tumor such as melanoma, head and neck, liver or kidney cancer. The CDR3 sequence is CASSLIGTENYGYTF. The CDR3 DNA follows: TGTGCCAGCAGCTTGATCGGGACAGAGAACTATGGCTACACCTTC. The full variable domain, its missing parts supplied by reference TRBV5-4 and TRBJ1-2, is ETGVTQSPTHLIKTRGQQVTLRCSSQSGHNTVSWYQQALGQGPQFIFQYYREEENGRGNFPPRFSGLQFPNYSSELNVNALELDDSALYLCASSLIGTENYGYTFGSGTRLTVV.